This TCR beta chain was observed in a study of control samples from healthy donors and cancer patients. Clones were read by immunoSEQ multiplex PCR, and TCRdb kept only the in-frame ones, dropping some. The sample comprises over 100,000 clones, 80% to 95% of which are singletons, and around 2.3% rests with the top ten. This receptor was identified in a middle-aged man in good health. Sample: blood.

DNA for the CDR3: TGTGCCAGCAGCCTAACTTCAGGGGGCTCTCAGCCCCAGCATTTT. It is translated as CASSLTSGGSQPQHF. This chain connects TRBV7-2 to TRBJ1-5, with 8 bases that match TRBD1. The CDR3 runs 15 residues. J was trimmed by 6 bases and V by 5 bases; bases with no gene match: 9. Germline V CDR1 and CDR2: SGHTA, FQGNSA.